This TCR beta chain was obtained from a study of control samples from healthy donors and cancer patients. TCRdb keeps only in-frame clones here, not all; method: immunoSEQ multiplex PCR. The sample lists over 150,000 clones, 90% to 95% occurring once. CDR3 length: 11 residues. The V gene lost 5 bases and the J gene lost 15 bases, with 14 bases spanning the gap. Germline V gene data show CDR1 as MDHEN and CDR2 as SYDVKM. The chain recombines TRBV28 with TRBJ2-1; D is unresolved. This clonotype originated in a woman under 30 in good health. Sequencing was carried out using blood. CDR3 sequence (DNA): TGTGCCAGCAGTAGCCTAGACTTACTGTTCTTC. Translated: CASSSLDLLFF.